This T cell receptor (beta chain) was identified during a study of blood T cell repertoires in COVID-19. Across the study: COVID-19 samples from acute and convalescent phases originated in the United States, Italy and Spain. From T cells, B-cell-depleted T cells, or PBMCs came the material, which was cDNA or gDNA.

Enrolled through a virtual design, the participants were between roughly 18 and 100 years of age and came from 24 US areas. Two negative PCRs, clearance, or symptom resolution had been documented for recovered Cohort 3 donors. Generated by immunoSEQ multiplex PCR, the TCRdb table keeps only in-frame clones and is missing some. The sample gives approximately 400,000 clones, 88% of which show up once; 1.2% is in the top ten. Germline V CDR1 and CDR2: MNHNS, SASEGT. The CDR3 sequence is 15 residues long. V was cut by 2 bases and J by 0 bases, with 9 bases left in between. The origin of this receptor is a woman between 18 and 29 years old who had recovered from COVID-19. This chain connects TRBV6-1 to TRBJ2-3; tentatively, D is TRBD1 (5 bases). Sequenced input: PBMCs or T cells enriched from blood (not recorded which). The CDR3 sequence is CASSERQPSTDTQYF. For the CDR3, the DNA is TGTGCCAGCAGTGAACGACAGCCTAGCACAGATACGCAGTATTTT.